This T cell receptor (beta chain) comes out of a study of T cells in Graves' hyperthyroidism and ophthalmopathy. Amplified TCR beta CDR3 regions came from RNA transcripts. First-round RT-PCR targeting the TCR CDR3 was performed with the HTBI primer set. TCRdb reprocessed the multiplex PCR reads with MiXCR, giving one entry per CDR3 protein. The data hold 500,000 to 550,000 distinct CDR3 sequences, with less than 25% observed a single time. Note on this clonotype: A much larger clone sits a single nucleotide away, making a read error possible.

Sequences were obtained from blood. The clonotype was recovered from a man younger than 30 with Graves' hyperthyroidism.

CDR3 in amino acids: CASIRGAEDYGYTF. CDR3 DNA sequence: TGTGCCAGCATCCGAGGGGCAGAGGACTATGGCTACACCTTC. The chain carries TRBV2 and TRBJ1-2, with D tentatively TRBD1 (5 bases). CDR1 SNHLY and CDR2 FYNNEI come from the germline V gene. Trimming took 7 bases from V and 3 from J, leaving 15 bases between them. This CDR3 has 14 residues. The whole variable domain, remainder taken from reference TRBV2 and TRBJ1-2, is EPEVTQTPSHQVTQMGQEVILRCVPISNHLYFYWYRQILGQKVEFLVSFYNNEISEKSEIFDDQFSVERPDGSNFTLKIRSTKLEDSAMYFCASIRGAEDYGYTFGSGTRLTVV.